This T cell receptor beta chain was obtained from a study of blood T cell repertoires in COVID-19. Original processing notes: Estimation of nucleated cell counts was performed using reference gene primer amplification. This table comes from immunoSEQ multiplex PCR, and its TCRdb copy is limited to in-frame clones, with some not included. The V and J calls and the clone size are those of that table, but D and trimming were determined from the DNA. The table includes 100,000 or so clones, around 80% detected once. This CDR3 has 13 amino acids. Germline values: CDR1 SGDLS, CDR2 YYNGEE. A word on this clone: This clone may be a read error of a much larger clone one base away.

This TCR came from a man in his sixties with active or convalescent COVID-19. Sequenced material: peripheral blood. The J gene is TRBJ2-2, the V gene TRBV9; a possible D gene is TRBD2 (7 bases). The CDR3: CARSGGGARELFF. DNA for the CDR3: TGTGCCCGCAGCGGAGGGGGGGCCCGGGAGCTGTTTTTT.